These 17 T cell receptor beta chains were all obtained from the same sample, sequenced in a study of Graves' ophthalmopathy and Graves' hyperthyroidism (dated by TCRdb to 2016 to 2018). These reads were obtained on an Illumina HiSeq 2000. TCR beta CDR3 regions were amplified from RNA transcripts for repertoire sequencing. HTBI primers and the Qiagen OneStep RT-PCR kit were used in a first-round RT-PCR, which was followed by a second-round multiplex PCR, size selection and purification. TCRdb itself trimmed the public reads at Q25 with fastp, ran MiXCR and retained productive beta chains. Rows are unified per CDR3 protein, each entry keeping the most common DNA and genes. The sample has roughly 50,000 distinct CDR3 sequences on record, about half of them singletons. Clones ranked in the top ten supply 4.7% of the sample. What was sequenced was peripheral blood. The receptors were sampled from an adult woman with Graves' ophthalmopathy.

This clonotype was found many times. With a much larger clone just one base away, this may be a read error. This chain uses TRBV2 with TRBJ2-5, with TRBD2 matching over 9 bases. The germline V gene has CDR1 SNHLY and CDR2 FYNNEI. The CDR3 covers 14 residues. In nucleotides, the CDR3 is TGTGCCAACCGCCGGACTAGCGCGCTAGAGACCCAGCACTTC. It codes for CANRRTSALETQHF.

With regard to this clonotype: It may be a read error: a sequence one base away is much more abundant. The chain has TRBV28 and TRBJ2-3; tentatively, D is TRBD2 (6 bases). Germline CDR1 reads MDHEN; CDR2 reads SYDVKM. The ends were cut back, 8 bases at V and 0 bases at J, with 12 bases in the middle. The CDR3 totals 14 residues. The chain's CDR3 is CASGWDSSTDTQYF. As DNA, the CDR3 is TGTGCCAGCGGATGGGACTCTAGCACAGATACGCAGTATTTT.

At least ten counts were recorded for this clonotype. This chain joins TRBV19 and TRBJ2-1, with unresolved D. Germline V lookup: CDR1 LNHDA, CDR2 SQIVND (reference sequence). The CDR3 loop spans 15 amino acids. Trimming stripped 2 bases from V and 0 bases from J, with 8 bases between. CDR3 sequence (DNA): TGTGCCAGTAGTATATACAAAGGCTCCTACAATGAGCAGTTCTTC. Translated: CASSIYKGSYNEQFF.

This clonotype was detected ten times or more. This rearrangement joins TRBV9 to TRBJ1-1; 8 nucleotides match TRBD1. This CDR3 contains 15 residues. CDR1 and CDR2 from the germline V gene are SGDLS and YYNGEE. Trimming removed 4 bases from V and 6 bases from J; junction bases left unmatched: 11. The CDR3 loop is CASSPPRGLDAEAFF. CDR3 DNA sequence: TGTGCCAGCAGCCCACCCAGGGGGCTTGACGCTGAAGCTTTCTTT. Variable domain in full (rest from reference TRBV9 and TRBJ1-1): DSGVTQTPKHLITATGQRVTLRCSPRSGDLSVYWYQQSLDQGLQFLIQYYNGEERAKGNILERFSAQQFPDLHSELNLSSLELGDSALYFCASSPPRGLDAEAFFGQGTRLTVV.

The rearrangement links TRBV20-1 to TRBJ2-5; perhaps TRBD1 as D (6 bases). Germline V gives CDR1 DFQATT, CDR2 SNEGSKA (reference sequence). Trimming removed 5 bases at V and 9 bases at J, with 19 bases between. This CDR3 has 13 residues. CDR3 coding DNA: TGCAGTGCTGGTGGCAGGGACAATCAGCCCCAGTACTTC. Translating gives CSAGGRDNQPQYF.

Written as DNA, the CDR3 is TGCAGTGCTAGAGATTCCACAGGGCGTGCGAACACTGAAGCTTTCTTT. Its protein product is CSARDSTGRANTEAFF. The rearrangement joins TRBV20-1 to TRBJ1-1, with a possible D match to TRBD1 (6 bases). Trimming left V 0 bases short and J 1 base short, with 15 bases between. CDR1 is DFQATT, CDR2 SNEGSKA, per germline (reference sequence). This CDR3 has 16 residues.

The chain recombines TRBV2 with TRBJ1-2; 8 bases fit TRBD1. V lost 6 bases, J lost 4 bases, and 10 bases stayed unmatched. The length of the CDR3 is 15 residues. The germline CDR1 and CDR2 sequences are SNHLY and FYNNEI. The CDR3 nucleotides read TGTGCCAGCAGCGGCCAGGGGGCGCAGGCCTATGGCTACACCTTC. The encoded protein is CASSGQGAQAYGYTF.

This clonotype was observed many times. V usage is TRBV10-1 and J usage is TRBJ2-7; 7 positions match TRBD2. The CDR3 is 16 residues long. Losses at the gene ends were 1 base for V and 2 bases for J; bases not matched to a gene: 8. CDR1 is WNHNN, CDR2 SYGVQD, per germline (reference sequence). The DNA for the CDR3 is TGCGCCAGCAGTGAGTACGACTTGGCGGGGGCCTACGAGCAGTACTTC. Translating it yields CASSEYDLAGAYEQYF.

V gene TRBV19 combines with J gene TRBJ2-7; 12 bases match TRBD1. Germline CDR1 is LNHDA and CDR2 is SQIVND (reference sequence). The CDR3 is 12 residues long. The CDR3 DNA sequence: TGTGCTCCCGGGACAGGGGGCATCGAGCAGTACTTC. Its translation: CAPGTGGIEQYF.

This clonotype is labeled medium-sized (0.01 to 0.1%). The V and J genes are TRBV7-9 and TRBJ2-5; D gene uncertain. Germline CDR1 SEHNR, CDR2 FQNEAQ (reference sequence). The V and J ends lost 9 bases and 5 bases respectively, with 7 bases between them. The length of the CDR3 is 10 residues. The CDR3, as DNA: TGTGCCAGTGATGGGGAGACCCAGTACTTC. Protein sequence: CASDGETQYF.

The V call is TRBV7-3, the J call TRBJ2-3; possibly TRBD2 for D (6 bases). V gave up 5 bases and J gave up 4 bases, with 16 bases separating them. The CDR3 runs 15 residues. Germline CDR1 and CDR2: SGHTA and FQGTGA. In DNA, the CDR3 is TGTGCCAGCAGCGCAGAGGAGGGGTACTCAGATACGCAGTATTTT. It encodes CASSAEEGYSDTQYF.

This clonotype was detected ten times or more. The V gene is TRBV11-2, the J gene TRBJ2-7; a possible D gene is TRBD2 (5 bases). The germline gives CDR1 SGHAT, CDR2 FQNNGV. The V and J ends lost 5 bases and 4 bases respectively, with 15 bases between them. The CDR3 sequence is 14 residues long. Here the CDR3 reads CASSPTRTSYEQYF. The CDR3 bases are TGTGCCAGCAGCCCCACCAGGACTTCTTACGAGCAGTACTTC.

In the case of this clonotype: The conserved closing phenylalanine or tryptophan is absent in this CDR3, likely reflecting a read error. This chain connects TRBV6-4 to TRBJ2-7; TRBD2 might be the D (5 bases). The V gene's germline CDR1 is MRHNA and CDR2 SNTAGT. The length of the CDR3 is 14 residues. The CDR3 bases are TGTGCCAGCAGCGAAGCGGATAGCTCCTACGAACAGTACTCC. It translates to CASSEADSSYEQYS.

The V and J genes are TRBV19 and TRBJ1-4, with 8 positions matching TRBD1. The CDR3 runs 14 residues. Germline V gene data show CDR1 as LNHDA and CDR2 as SQIVND (reference sequence). Germline trimming cut 5 bases from V and 8 bases from J; bases unmatched to any gene: 7. DNA of the CDR3: TGTGCCAGTAGTTCCCAGACAGGGGACGAAAAACTGTTTTTT. Translated, it gives CASSSQTGDEKLFF.

Points on this clonotype: At one of its ends the junction is not consistent with the germline gene, which may arise from a read error. CDR3 loop: CASGLVGLGEQFF. In DNA, the CDR3 is TGTGCCAGCGGCTTAGTGGGGCTCGGGGAGCAGTTCTTC. The chain combines TRBV7-9 with TRBJ2-1; tentatively, D is TRBD1 (5 bases). Germline CDR1 is SEHNR and CDR2 is FQNEAQ (reference sequence). This CDR3 contains 13 residues.

In the case of this clonotype: Without the conserved terminal phenylalanine or tryptophan, this CDR3 likely stems from a read error. The V gene is TRBV7-7, the J gene TRBJ1-6; 7 bases agree with TRBD1. Germline assignment: CDR1 SSHAT and CDR2 FNYEAQ (reference sequence). The length of the CDR3 is 14 residues. DNA for the CDR3: TGTGCTAACAGCTGTGGGACAGTGGATTTGTCCCTCCACATT. This encodes CANSCGTVDLSLHI.

This clonotype showed up just a few times. The V and J genes are TRBV20-1 and TRBJ2-7, with TRBD1 matching over 7 bases. The ends lost 3 bases at V and 9 bases at J; junction bases unmatched: 11. This CDR3 spans 13 amino acids. Germline CDR1 and CDR2: DFQATT and SNEGSKA (reference sequence). The CDR3 is CSASRDRGGGQYF. The CDR3 nucleotides read TGCAGTGCTAGTAGGGACAGAGGAGGCGGGCAGTACTTC.